Below, 24 T cell receptor beta chains from the same sample are listed, as sequenced in a study of T cell responses to AZD1222 COVID-19 vaccine. TCRdb keeps only in-frame clones here, not all; method: immunoSEQ multiplex PCR. The table shows 120,000 to 150,000 clones, with just over 90% occurring only once. The source was peripheral blood, collected on day 0 of AZD1222 vaccination. The origin of the receptors is an adult in good health.

V gene TRBV10-1 combines with J gene TRBJ2-2; tentatively, D is TRBD1 (6 bases). With 6 bases removed from V and 3 bases from J, the gap between germline ends came to 17 bases. Germline V gives CDR1 WNHNN, CDR2 SYGVQD (reference sequence). There are 16 residues in the CDR3. CDR3 loop: CASSLRRPGDTGELFF. The CDR3, as DNA: TGCGCCAGCAGCCTCCGGAGACCAGGGGACACCGGGGAGCTGTTTTTT.

This rearrangement joins TRBV6-1 to TRBJ1-1, with D hard to call. This CDR3 has 15 residues. V lost 3 bases and J 1 base, leaving 12 bases between the germline ends. Germline CDR1 is MNHNS and CDR2 is SASEGT. CDR3 residues: CASSETPQPNTEAFF. CDR3 nucleotides: TGTGCCAGCAGTGAGACCCCCCAGCCGAACACTGAAGCTTTCTTT.

The chain links TRBV11-2 to TRBJ2-2; TRBD1 is a possible D gene (6 bases). The CDR3 consists of 16 residues. Germline CDR1 reads SGHAT; CDR2 reads FQNNGV. Trimming took 2 bases from V and 0 from J, leaving 10 bases between them. The CDR3 region is CASSLRAGANTGELFF. DNA for the CDR3: TGTGCCAGCAGCTTACGTGCAGGGGCGAACACCGGGGAGCTGTTTTTT.

V usage is TRBV19 and J usage is TRBJ2-2, with unresolved D. There are 12 residues in the CDR3. The germline V gene has CDR1 LNHDA and CDR2 SQIVND (reference sequence). The ends were cut back, 5 bases at V and 2 bases at J, with 3 bases in the middle. The CDR3 loop is CASSRNTGELFF. The CDR3 DNA reads TGTGCCAGTAGTCGTAACACCGGGGAGCTGTTTTTT.

The chain carries TRBV7-2 and TRBJ1-6, with 7 bases fitting TRBD1. The length of the CDR3 is 17 residues. The trim removed 5 bases at V and 9 bases at J, leaving 16 bases unmatched. Germline-derived CDR1 and CDR2 are SGHTA and FQGNSA. CDR3 coding DNA: TGTGCCAGCAGCGCCCAGATGGGACAGAGGACGGGTTCACCCCTCCACTTT. Protein product: CASSAQMGQRTGSPLHF.

CDR3 residues: CSVFRTDYGYTF. The CDR3 DNA is TGCAGCGTCTTCAGGACAGACTATGGCTACACCTTC. This chain uses TRBV29-1 with TRBJ1-2; TRBD1 might be the D (6 bases). V lost 6 bases to trimming and J lost 3 bases, with 11 bases between them. Germline CDR1 reads SQVTM; CDR2 reads ANQGSEA. This CDR3 has 12 amino acids.

This clone was seen only a few times. DNA of the CDR3: TGCACCAGCAGCCAAGTGACTAGCGGTAGCACAGATACGCAGTATTTT. As protein: CTSSQVTSGSTDTQYF. V and J are TRBV1 and TRBJ2-3; TRBD2, as called in the table, went unchecked against the DNA. TRBV1 is described as a pseudogene. This CDR3 region has 16 residues.

The gene calls are TRBV5-4 and TRBJ2-1, with TRBD2 identical over 8 bases. Germline V gene lookup returns CDR1 SGHNT and CDR2 YYREEE (reference sequence). The CDR3 is 15 amino acids. The V and J ends lost 0 bases and 4 bases, in that order; junction bases with no gene match: 3. The CDR3 sequence: CASSLGSGGYNEQFF. The CDR3 DNA reads TGTGCCAGCAGCTTGGGGTCGGGAGGGTACAATGAGCAGTTCTTC.

This chain connects TRBV19 to TRBJ2-1; 9 nucleotides match TRBD2. The CDR3 length is 19 residues. V shed 1 base and J 7 bases; nucleotides not matched to a gene: 17. Germline assignment: CDR1 LNHDA and CDR2 SQIVND (reference sequence). The CDR3 is CASSIGRVLAGVTGNEQFF. Written as DNA, the CDR3 is TGTGCCAGTAGTATAGGTCGGGTATTAGCGGGAGTAACTGGGAATGAGCAGTTCTTC.

DNA of the CDR3: TGCAGCGCCGATAGCGGAAATTTGCACGAGCAGTACTTC. It specifies CSADSGNLHEQYF. The chain uses TRBV29-1 and TRBJ2-7; D may be TRBD2 (6 bases). The CDR3 runs to 13 residues. The V gene's germline CDR1 is SQVTM and CDR2 ANQGSEA. The ends were cut back, 7 bases at V and 5 bases at J, with 18 bases in the middle.

The chain carries TRBV5-1 and TRBJ2-3; D not resolved. Germline V gene sequence: CDR1 SGHRS, CDR2 YFSETQ. V was clipped by 0 bases and J by 1 base, with 9 bases between them. CDR3 size: 15 residues. The CDR3 sequence: CASSLVELGTDTQYF. Written as DNA, the CDR3 is TGCGCCAGCAGCTTGGTGGAGTTGGGCACAGATACGCAGTATTTT.

The chain uses TRBV19 and TRBJ1-6; maybe TRBD1 (6 bases). The CDR3 is 15 residues long. CDR1 is LNHDA and CDR2 is SQIVND in the germline V gene (reference sequence). V lost 3 bases and J 7 bases, leaving 13 bases between the germline ends. CDR3 nucleotide sequence: TGTGCCAGTAGTATCTGGGGGGGCCGGAATTCACCCCTCCACTTT. Its protein product is CASSIWGGRNSPLHF.

The chain combines TRBV6-5 with TRBJ2-3; D is undetermined. Germline CDR1 MNHEY, CDR2 SVGAGI. The CDR3 runs 14 residues. The V end lost 2 bases, the J end lost 5 bases, and 11 bases lay between the germline ends. The DNA for the CDR3 is TGTGCCAGCAGTTACGGGGTGGGGATAGATACGCAGTATTTT. It encodes CASSYGVGIDTQYF.

The chain couples TRBV7-5 to TRBJ2-7. TRBV7-5 is given as a pseudogene. This CDR3 has 14 amino acids. This CDR3 reads CARSPRGVSHEQYF. CDR3 DNA: TGTGCCAGAAGCCCAAGGGGGGTTAGCCACGAGCAGTACTTC.

The CDR3 DNA is TGTGCCAGCAGCTTAGACCAGTCCGGAAACACCATATATTTT. Its translation: CASSLDQSGNTIYF. This sequence joins TRBV11-2 and TRBJ1-3; D is unresolved. This CDR3 spans 14 amino acids. The germline CDR1 and CDR2 sequences are SGHAT and FQNNGV. V lost 0 bases and J lost 4, with 7 bases in between.

This clone was seen once. The J gene is TRBJ1-2, the V gene TRBV3-1 (or the pseudogene TRBV3-2); maybe TRBD1 (5 bases). Trimming removed 5 bases from V and 2 bases from J, with 15 bases in between. Germline CDR1 LGHDT, CDR2 YNNKEL (reference sequence). The CDR3 sequence is 15 residues long. The chain's CDR3 is CASSYPGKGNYGYTF. As DNA, the CDR3 is TGTGCCAGCAGCTATCCAGGGAAAGGGAACTATGGCTACACCTTC.

The rearrangement uses TRBV12-3 or TRBV12-4 and TRBJ2-7; no firm D call. V was pared by 5 bases and J by 2 bases, with 7 bases between. The CDR3 totals 12 residues. DNA of the CDR3: TGTGCCAGCAGTGACCGGGCCTACGAGCAGTACTTC. It encodes CASSDRAYEQYF.

V usage is TRBV28 and J usage is TRBJ2-3; 8 bases line up with TRBD1. The CDR3 is made up of 15 amino acids. The germline gives CDR1 MDHEN, CDR2 SYDVKM. With 5 bases clipped from V and 1 base from J, the junction kept 5 bases outside the gene matches. The CDR3 DNA reads TGTGCCAGCAGTCCAGGGGGCATCGGCACAGATACGCAGTATTTT. Translated: CASSPGGIGTDTQYF.

The chain joins TRBV5-4 to TRBJ2-3; weak D call: TRBD2 (6 bases). Trimming pared 4 bases from V and 4 bases from J, leaving 16 bases between. There are 15 residues in the CDR3. The V gene's germline CDR1 is SGHNT and CDR2 YYREEE (reference sequence). The CDR3 coding sequence is TGTGCCAGCAGCCCGTCACCGGGAGTGGCAGATACGCAGTATTTT. Translated: CASSPSPGVADTQYF.

The rearrangement links TRBV15 to TRBJ1-4, with TRBD1 identical over 8 bases. Germline V gene lookup returns CDR1 LNHNV and CDR2 YYDKDF (reference sequence). The CDR3 is made up of 16 amino acids. V shed 1 base, J shed 4 bases, and the junction held 5 bases outside the gene matches. The CDR3 here is CATSRVTGGFNEKLFF. CDR3 DNA sequence: TGTGCCACCAGCAGAGTTACAGGGGGTTTTAATGAAAAACTGTTTTTT.

The V gene is TRBV4-3, the J gene TRBJ2-1; D is perhaps TRBD1 (5 bases). The V gene lost 0 bases and the J gene lost 13 bases, with 13 bases spanning the gap. There are 13 residues in the CDR3. Germline V CDR1 and CDR2: LGHNA, YSLEER. CDR3 amino acids: CASSQDRRTRQFF. CDR3 DNA sequence: TGCGCCAGCAGCCAAGATAGAAGGACACGTCAGTTCTTC.

This clone was detected once. The chain employs TRBV7-2 and TRBJ1-6, with D hard to call. The CDR3 consists of 12 residues. Between the trimmed V and J ends, which lost 5 bases and 8 bases, there was a span of 7 bases. From germline, CDR1 is SGHTA and CDR2 FQGNSA. The CDR3 bases are TGTGCCAGCAGCCGGAGCGATTCACCCCTCCACTTT. It codes for CASSRSDSPLHF.

The chain has TRBV6-1 and TRBJ1-2; D is ambiguous. The CDR3 is 12 residues long. Per germline, CDR1 MNHNS and CDR2 SASEGT. V lost 7 bases, J lost 4 bases, and 10 bases lay in between. CDR3: CASTGSVYGYTF. The CDR3 DNA reads TGTGCCAGCACCGGGAGCGTCTATGGCTACACCTTC.

The chain carries TRBV7-2 and TRBJ1-3; D call uncertain. V was shortened by 1 base and J by 0 bases, with 13 bases between the two germline ends. Germline V CDR1 and CDR2: SGHTA, FQGNSA. The CDR3 loop spans 17 amino acids. The CDR3 DNA sequence: TGTGCCAGCAGCTTAGTCGGTGCGGGAACCTCTGGAAACACCATATATTTT. Its protein is CASSLVGAGTSGNTIYF.